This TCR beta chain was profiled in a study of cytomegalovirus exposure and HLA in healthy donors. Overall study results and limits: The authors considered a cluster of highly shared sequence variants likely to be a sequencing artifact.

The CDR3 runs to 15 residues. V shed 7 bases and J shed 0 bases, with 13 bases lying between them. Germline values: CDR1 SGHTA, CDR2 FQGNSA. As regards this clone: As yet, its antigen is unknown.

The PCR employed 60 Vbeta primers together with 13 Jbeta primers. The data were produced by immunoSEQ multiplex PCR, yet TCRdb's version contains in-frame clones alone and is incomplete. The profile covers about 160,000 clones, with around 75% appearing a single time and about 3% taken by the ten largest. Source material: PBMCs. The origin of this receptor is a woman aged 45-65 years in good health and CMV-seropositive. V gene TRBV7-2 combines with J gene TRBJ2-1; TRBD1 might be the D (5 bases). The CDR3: CASNIDRLSYNEQFF. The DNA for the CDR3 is TGTGCCAGCAACATCGACAGACTCTCCTACAATGAGCAGTTCTTC.